What follows are 6 T cell receptor beta chains derived from one specimen sequenced in a study of T-cell reconstitution after alpha-beta-depleted transplantation in children. The TCRbeta library incorporated unique molecular identifiers. Each CDR3 protein gets one entry after TCRdb re-called the PCR reads with MiXCR. The sample holds hundreds of thousands of distinct CDR3 sequences, approximately 24% seen once. This sample comprised PBMCs, mostly from graft donor cells, obtained 360 days after TCRalphabeta/CD19-depleted stem cell transplant. The source is a female patient between 2 and 10 years old who had a stem cell transplant for congenital amegakaryocytic thrombocytopenia, so the T cells may come from the graft donor.

V and J are TRBV18 and TRBJ2-2; D gene unclear. Trimming left V 8 bases short and J 6 bases short, with 10 bases between. CDR3 length equals 12 residues. Germline V gene data show CDR1 as KGHSH and CDR2 as LQKENI. The CDR3 loop is CASTLGSGELFF. The CDR3 region has the DNA TGTGCCAGCACCCTCGGCTCCGGGGAGCTGTTTTTT. The variable domain in full, completed from reference TRBV18 and TRBJ2-2, reads NAGVMQNPRHLVRRRGQEARLRCSPMKGHSHVYWYRQLPEEGLKFMVYLQKENIIDESGMPKERFSAEFPKEGPSILRIQQVVRGDSAAYFCASTLGSGELFFGEGSRLTVL.

This clonotype was detected a few times. This chain uses TRBV5-5 with TRBJ2-1, with D possibly being TRBD2 (5 bases). Germline V gene sequence: CDR1 SGHKS, CDR2 YYEKEE (reference sequence). V was shortened by 3 bases and J by 0 bases, with 13 bases between the two germline ends. The CDR3 is 16 residues long. CDR3: CASSSTRARSYNEQFF. For the CDR3, the DNA is TGTGCCAGCAGCTCTACTAGGGCCCGCTCCTACAATGAGCAGTTCTTC.

This clonotype was seen more than once but under ten times. This chain connects TRBV7-9 to TRBJ2-3; D uncertain. Per germline, CDR1 SEHNR and CDR2 FQNEAQ (reference sequence). The CDR3 has 13 residues. The ends were cut back, 4 bases at V and 0 bases at J, with 5 bases in the middle. Written as DNA, the CDR3 is TGTGCCAGCAGCTCCTTTAGCACAGATACGCAGTATTTT. It is translated as CASSSFSTDTQYF.

This clonotype was detected ten times or more. The rearrangement joins TRBV10-3 to TRBJ2-1; D may be TRBD2 (6 bases). V lost 5 bases and J 3 bases, leaving 11 bases between the germline ends. This CDR3 spans 14 amino acids. The V gene's germline CDR1 is ENHRY and CDR2 SYGVKD. This chain's CDR3 is CAISRLGNYNEQFF. DNA of the CDR3: TGTGCCATCAGTAGACTAGGAAACTACAATGAGCAGTTCTTC.

J is TRBJ1-1 and V is TRBV7-8; D ambiguous. In germline, CDR1 is SGHVS, CDR2 FQNEAQ. The CDR3 runs to 15 residues. The V gene lost 1 base and the J gene lost 4 bases, with 13 bases spanning the gap. The CDR3 DNA is TGTGCCAGCAGCTTAGATCCGGGATACACCACTGAAGCTTTCTTT. It translates to CASSLDPGYTTEAFF.

Ten or more counts support this clonotype. This sequence joins TRBV12-3 or TRBV12-4 and TRBJ2-1; D possibly corresponds to TRBD2 (5 bases). This CDR3 spans 13 amino acids. With 5 bases removed from V and 12 bases from J, the gap between germline ends came to 17 bases. The CDR3 spells CASSTTMLRGQFF. CDR3 nucleotides: TGTGCCAGCAGTACCACCATGCTCCGGGGGCAGTTCTTC.